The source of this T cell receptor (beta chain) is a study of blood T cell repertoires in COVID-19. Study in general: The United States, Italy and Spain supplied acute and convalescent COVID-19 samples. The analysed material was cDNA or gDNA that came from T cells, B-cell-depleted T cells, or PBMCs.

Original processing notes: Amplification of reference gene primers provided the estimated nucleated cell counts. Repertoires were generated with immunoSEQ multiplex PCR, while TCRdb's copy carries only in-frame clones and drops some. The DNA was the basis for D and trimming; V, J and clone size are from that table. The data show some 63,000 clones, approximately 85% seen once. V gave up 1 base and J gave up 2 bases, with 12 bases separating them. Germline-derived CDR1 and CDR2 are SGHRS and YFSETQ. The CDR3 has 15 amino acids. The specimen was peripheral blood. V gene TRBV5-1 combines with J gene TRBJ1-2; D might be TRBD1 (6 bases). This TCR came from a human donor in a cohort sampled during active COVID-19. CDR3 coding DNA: TGCGCCAGCAGCTTGTTGGGACACGCAAACTATGGCTACACCTTC. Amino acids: CASSLLGHANYGYTF.